This T cell receptor (beta chain) was documented in a study of PD-1 blockade in classical Hodgkin lymphoma. Described time point: newly diagnosed, previously untreated cHL patient sample. By magnetic negative selection, CD4+ T cells were purified from thawed PBMCs. PBMCs from patients with newly diagnosed, untreated classical Hodgkin lymphoma served as a comparison group for the relapsed/refractory trial patients. Profiled with immunoSEQ multiplex PCR; TCRdb holds only in-frame clones, not every one. Among 25,000 to 35,000 clones listed, about 88% were seen once. A remark on this clone: As yet, its antigen is unknown.

Findings and limits, study-wide: Repertoire differences have undefined causes, possibly disease activity or prior therapy. TCR diversity at baseline was reported to be reduced in newly diagnosed patients relative to healthy donors.

There are 13 residues in the CDR3. Germline V CDR1 and CDR2: MNHEY, SVGAGI. Trimming removed 6 bases at V and 9 bases at J, with 17 bases between. This rearrangement joins TRBV6-5 to TRBJ1-1, with a possible D match to TRBD1 (6 bases). The clonotype comes from a human donor with classical Hodgkin lymphoma. Source material: CD4+ T cells from blood. CDR3 DNA: TGTGCCAGCAGCCCCGGACAGAGATCTCAAGCTTTCTTT. It specifies CASSPGQRSQAFF.